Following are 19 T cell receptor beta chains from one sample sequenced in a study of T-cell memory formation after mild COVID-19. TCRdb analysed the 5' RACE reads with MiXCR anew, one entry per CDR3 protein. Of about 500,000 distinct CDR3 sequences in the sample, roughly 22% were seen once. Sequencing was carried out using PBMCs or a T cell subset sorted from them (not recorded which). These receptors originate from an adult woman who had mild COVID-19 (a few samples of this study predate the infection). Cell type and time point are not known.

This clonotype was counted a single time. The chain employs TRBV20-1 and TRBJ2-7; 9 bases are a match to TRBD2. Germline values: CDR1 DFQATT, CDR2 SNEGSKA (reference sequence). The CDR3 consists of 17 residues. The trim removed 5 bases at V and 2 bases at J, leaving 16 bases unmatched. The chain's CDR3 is CSARRGRRSGRTYEQYF. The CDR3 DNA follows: TGCAGTGCTCGGAGGGGAAGACGGAGCGGGAGGACCTACGAGCAGTACTTC.

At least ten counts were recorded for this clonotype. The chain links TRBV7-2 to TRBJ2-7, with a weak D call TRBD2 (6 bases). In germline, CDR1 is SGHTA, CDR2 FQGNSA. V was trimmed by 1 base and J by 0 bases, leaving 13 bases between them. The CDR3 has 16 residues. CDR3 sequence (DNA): TGTGCCAGCAGCTTAGGTTTGGCGGGGAGCTCCTACGAGCAGTACTTC. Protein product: CASSLGLAGSSYEQYF.

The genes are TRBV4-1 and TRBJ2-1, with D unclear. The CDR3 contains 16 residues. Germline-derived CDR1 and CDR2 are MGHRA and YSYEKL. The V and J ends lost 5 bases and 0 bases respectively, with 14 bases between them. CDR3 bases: TGCGCCAGCAGCGCTTTCGGATCTCGCTCCTACAATGAGCAGTTCTTC. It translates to CASSAFGSRSYNEQFF.

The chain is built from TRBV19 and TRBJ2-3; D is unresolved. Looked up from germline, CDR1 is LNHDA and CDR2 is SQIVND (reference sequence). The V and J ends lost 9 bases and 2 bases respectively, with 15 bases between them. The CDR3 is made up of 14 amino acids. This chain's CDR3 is CASHWAYYTDTQYF. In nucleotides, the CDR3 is TGTGCCAGCCACTGGGCTTATTACACAGATACGCAGTATTTT.

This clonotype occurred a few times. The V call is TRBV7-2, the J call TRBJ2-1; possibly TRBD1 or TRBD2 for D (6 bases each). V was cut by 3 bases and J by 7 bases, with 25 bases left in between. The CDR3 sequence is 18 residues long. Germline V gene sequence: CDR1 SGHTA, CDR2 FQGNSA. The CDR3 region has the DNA TGTGCCAGCAGCTTCCCTAGGGGGGCGGGCCTAAAGGGGAATGAGCAGTTCTTC. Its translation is CASSFPRGAGLKGNEQFF.

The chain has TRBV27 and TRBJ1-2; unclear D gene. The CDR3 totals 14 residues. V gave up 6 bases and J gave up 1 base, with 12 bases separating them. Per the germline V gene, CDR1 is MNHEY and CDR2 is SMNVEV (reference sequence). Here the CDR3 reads CASRSLQFNYGYTF. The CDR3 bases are TGTGCCAGCAGATCCCTACAGTTTAACTATGGCTACACCTTC.

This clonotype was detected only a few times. The CDR3 is CASSSGTSVKETQYF. CDR3 nucleotide sequence: TGCGCCAGCAGCTCAGGGACTAGCGTAAAAGAGACCCAGTACTTC. The J gene is TRBJ2-5, the V gene TRBV5-1; 10 bases line up with TRBD2. V lost 3 bases, J lost 3 bases, and 5 bases stayed unmatched. Germline lookup yields CDR1 SGHRS and CDR2 YFSETQ. The CDR3 extends over 15 amino acids.

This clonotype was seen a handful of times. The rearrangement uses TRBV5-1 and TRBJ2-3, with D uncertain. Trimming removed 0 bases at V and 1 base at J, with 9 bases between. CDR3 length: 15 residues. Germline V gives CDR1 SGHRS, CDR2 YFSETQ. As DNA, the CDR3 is TGCGCCAGCAGCTTGGCCTCCCCACGCACAGATACGCAGTATTTT. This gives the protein CASSLASPRTDTQYF.

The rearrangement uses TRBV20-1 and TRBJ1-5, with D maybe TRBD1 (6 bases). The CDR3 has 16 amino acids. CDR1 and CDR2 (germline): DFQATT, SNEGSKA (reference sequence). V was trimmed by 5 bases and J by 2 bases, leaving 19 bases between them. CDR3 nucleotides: TGCAGTGCTCAGCACGGGACAAGGCTCGGCAATCAGCCCCAGCATTTT. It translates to CSAQHGTRLGNQPQHF.

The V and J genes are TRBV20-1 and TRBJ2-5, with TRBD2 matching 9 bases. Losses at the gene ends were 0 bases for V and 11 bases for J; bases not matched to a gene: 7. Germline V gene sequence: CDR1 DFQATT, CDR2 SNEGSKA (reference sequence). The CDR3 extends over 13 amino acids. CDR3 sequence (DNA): TGCAGTGCTAGAGATAGCGGGGGCCAAATACAGTACTTC. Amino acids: CSARDSGGQIQYF.

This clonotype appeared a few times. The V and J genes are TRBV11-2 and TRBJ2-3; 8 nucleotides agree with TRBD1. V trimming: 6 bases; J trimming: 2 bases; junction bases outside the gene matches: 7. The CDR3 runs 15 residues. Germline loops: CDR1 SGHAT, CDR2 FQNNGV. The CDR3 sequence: CASRRTGHFTDTQYF. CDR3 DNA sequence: TGTGCCAGCAGACGGACAGGGCACTTCACAGATACGCAGTATTTT.

Here the CDR3 reads CSVMTGSSYEQYF. CDR3 nucleotide sequence: TGCAGCGTTATGACAGGTTCGTCCTACGAGCAGTACTTC. The chain joins TRBV29-1 to TRBJ2-7, with D possibly being TRBD1 (6 bases). This CDR3 is 13 amino acids long. Trimming took off 5 bases at V and 1 base at J, with 12 bases between the two ends. Looked up from germline, CDR1 is SQVTM and CDR2 is ANQGSEA.

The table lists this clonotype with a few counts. The chain's CDR3 is CASSLGLGGDGTQYF. DNA of the CDR3: TGTGCCAGCAGCTTAGGACTAGGAGGGGACGGTACGCAGTATTTT. The chain has TRBV7-9 and TRBJ2-3; D possibly corresponds to TRBD2 (6 bases). Germline V gene lookup returns CDR1 SEHNR and CDR2 FQNEAQ (reference sequence). The CDR3 totals 15 residues. With 1 base removed from V and 8 bases from J, the gap between germline ends came to 16 bases.

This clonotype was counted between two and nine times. CDR3 sequence: CAWSRDREFQFF. In nucleotides, the CDR3 is TGTGCCTGGTCCCGGGACAGGGAGTTCCAGTTCTTC. The chain employs TRBV30 and TRBJ2-1; 9 nucleotides align to TRBD1. CDR1 is GTSNPN and CDR2 is SVGIG in the germline V gene (reference sequence). The J segment lost 13 bases and the V segment lost 5 bases, leaving 9 bases of the junction unmatched. The CDR3 is 12 residues long.

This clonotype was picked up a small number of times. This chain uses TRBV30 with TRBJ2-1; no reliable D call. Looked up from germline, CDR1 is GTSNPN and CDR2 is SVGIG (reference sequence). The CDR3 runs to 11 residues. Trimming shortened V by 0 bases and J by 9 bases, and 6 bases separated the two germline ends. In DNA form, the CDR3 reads TGTGCCTGGAGTGTACGCACTGAGCAGTTCTTC. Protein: CAWSVRTEQFF.

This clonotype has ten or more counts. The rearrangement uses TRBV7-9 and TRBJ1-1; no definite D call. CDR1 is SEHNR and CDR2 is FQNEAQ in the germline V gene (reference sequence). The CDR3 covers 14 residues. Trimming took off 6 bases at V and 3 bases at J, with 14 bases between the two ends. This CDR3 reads CASRPRSGDTEAFF. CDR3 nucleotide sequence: TGTGCCAGCAGACCCAGGTCGGGCGACACTGAAGCTTTCTTT.

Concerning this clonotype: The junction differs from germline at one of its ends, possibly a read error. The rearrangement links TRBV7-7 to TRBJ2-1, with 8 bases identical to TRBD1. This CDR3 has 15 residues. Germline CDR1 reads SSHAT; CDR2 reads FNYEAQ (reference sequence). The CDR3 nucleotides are TGTGCTAGCAGTTTTGGACAGGGCAGGGGCAATGAGCAGTTCTTC. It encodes CASSFGQGRGNEQFF.

CDR3 residues: CAISDSELNQPQHF. The CDR3 nucleotides are TGTGCCATCAGTGACAGCGAGCTCAATCAGCCCCAGCATTTT. The rearrangement uses TRBV10-3 and TRBJ1-5, with D unresolved. Germline V gene lookup returns CDR1 ENHRY and CDR2 SYGVKD. This CDR3 is built from 14 residues. V was cut by 3 bases and J by 3 bases, with 9 bases left in between.

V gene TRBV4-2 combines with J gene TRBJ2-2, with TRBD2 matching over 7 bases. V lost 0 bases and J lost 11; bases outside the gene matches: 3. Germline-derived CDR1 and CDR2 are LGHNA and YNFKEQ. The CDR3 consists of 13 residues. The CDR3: CASSQETSPELFF. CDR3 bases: TGTGCCAGCAGCCAAGAGACTAGCCCTGAGCTGTTTTTT.